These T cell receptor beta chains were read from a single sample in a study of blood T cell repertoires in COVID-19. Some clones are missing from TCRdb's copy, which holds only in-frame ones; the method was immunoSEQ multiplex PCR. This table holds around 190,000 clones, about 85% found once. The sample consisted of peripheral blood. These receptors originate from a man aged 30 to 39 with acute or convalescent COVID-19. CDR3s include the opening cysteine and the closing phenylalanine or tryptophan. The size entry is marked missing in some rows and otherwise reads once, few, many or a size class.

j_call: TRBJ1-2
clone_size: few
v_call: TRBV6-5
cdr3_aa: CASSLTANYGYTF

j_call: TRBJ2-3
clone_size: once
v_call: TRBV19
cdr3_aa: CASSTSPGGDTQYF

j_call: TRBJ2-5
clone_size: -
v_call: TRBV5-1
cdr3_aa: CASSWDTEETQYF

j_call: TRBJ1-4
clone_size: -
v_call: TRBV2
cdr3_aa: CASSGTGRGEKLFF

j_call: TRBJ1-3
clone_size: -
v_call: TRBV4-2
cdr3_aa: CASSLSGSSGNTIYF

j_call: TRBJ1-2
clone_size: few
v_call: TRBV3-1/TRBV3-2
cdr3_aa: CASSQRQRSYGYTF

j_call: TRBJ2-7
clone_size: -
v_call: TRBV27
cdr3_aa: CASSLSGGLSYEQYF

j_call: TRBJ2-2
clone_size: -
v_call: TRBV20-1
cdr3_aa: CSASPRVKTGELFF

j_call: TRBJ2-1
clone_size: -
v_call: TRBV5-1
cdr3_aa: CASSPGTSGSNEQFF

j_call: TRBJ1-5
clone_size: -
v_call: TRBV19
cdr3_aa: CASSMLWEGNQPQHF

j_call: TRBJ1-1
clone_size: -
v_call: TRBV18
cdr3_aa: CASFPYLSVAGTEAFF

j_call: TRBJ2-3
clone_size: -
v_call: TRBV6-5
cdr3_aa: CASSYSGLVDTQYF

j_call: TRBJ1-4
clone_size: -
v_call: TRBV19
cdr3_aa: CASSTRKGQGLEKLFF

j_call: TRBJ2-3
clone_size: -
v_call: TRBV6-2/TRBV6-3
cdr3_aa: CASSYGGLAGPTDTQYF

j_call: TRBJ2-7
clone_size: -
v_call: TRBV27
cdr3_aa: CASRVPGQGFYEQYF

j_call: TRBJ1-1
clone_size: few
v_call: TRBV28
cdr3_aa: CATARRVGGTEAFF

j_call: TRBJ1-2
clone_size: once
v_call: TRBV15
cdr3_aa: CATSPRQTYGYTF

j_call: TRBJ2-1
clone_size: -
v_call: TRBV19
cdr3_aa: CASSSTGYNEQFF

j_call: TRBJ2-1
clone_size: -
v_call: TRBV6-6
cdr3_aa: CASSSWRGNYNEQFF

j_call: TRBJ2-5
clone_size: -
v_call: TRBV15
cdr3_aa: CATSGAGPRYQETQYF

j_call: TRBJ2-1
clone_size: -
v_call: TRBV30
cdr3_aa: CACQGQGLRTSGSGQFF

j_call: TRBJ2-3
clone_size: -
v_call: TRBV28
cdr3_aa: CASSGPGLAGSDTQYF

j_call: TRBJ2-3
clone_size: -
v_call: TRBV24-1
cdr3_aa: CATSDPLSGSWGDTQYF

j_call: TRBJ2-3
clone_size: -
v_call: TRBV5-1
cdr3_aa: CASRLRQGAFTDTQYF

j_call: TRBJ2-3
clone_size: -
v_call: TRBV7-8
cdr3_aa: CASSLVAGVKERNTQYF

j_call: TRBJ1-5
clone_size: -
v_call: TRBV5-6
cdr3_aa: CASSLAGTGVGQPQHF

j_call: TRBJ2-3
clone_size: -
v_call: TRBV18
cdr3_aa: CASSPLPALAGSDTQYF

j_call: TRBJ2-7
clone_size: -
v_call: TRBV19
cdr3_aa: CASSEGGGTYEQYF

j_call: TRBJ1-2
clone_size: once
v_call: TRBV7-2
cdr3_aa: CASSLDPTFNAIYGYTF

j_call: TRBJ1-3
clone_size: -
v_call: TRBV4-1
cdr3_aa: CASSQEQIPAIYF

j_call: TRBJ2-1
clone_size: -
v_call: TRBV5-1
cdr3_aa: CASSGTTSGGANEQFF

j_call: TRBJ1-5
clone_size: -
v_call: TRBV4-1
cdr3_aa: CASSQAGGFGNQPQHF

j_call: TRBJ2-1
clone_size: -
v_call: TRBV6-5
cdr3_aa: CASSYSDRGLGEQFF

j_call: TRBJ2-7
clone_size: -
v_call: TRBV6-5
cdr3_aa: CASSWGRSSYEQYF

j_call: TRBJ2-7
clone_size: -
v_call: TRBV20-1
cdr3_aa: CSASGTSGIDSYEQYF

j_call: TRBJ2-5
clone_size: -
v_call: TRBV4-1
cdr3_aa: CASSPLGLQDQETQYF

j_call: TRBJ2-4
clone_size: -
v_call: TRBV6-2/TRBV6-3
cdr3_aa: CASSLYTPEAKNIQYF

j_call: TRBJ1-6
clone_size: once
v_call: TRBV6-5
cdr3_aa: CASSSRAGQGGSPLHF

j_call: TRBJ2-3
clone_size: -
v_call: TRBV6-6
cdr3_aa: CASSYWDRSTDTQYF

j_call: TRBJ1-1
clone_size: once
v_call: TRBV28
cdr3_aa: CASSFLQGASRNTEAFF

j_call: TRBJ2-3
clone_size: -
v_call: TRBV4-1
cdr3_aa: CASSQDQINTQYF

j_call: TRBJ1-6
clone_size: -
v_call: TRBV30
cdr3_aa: CAWTLAGGLGGSPLHF

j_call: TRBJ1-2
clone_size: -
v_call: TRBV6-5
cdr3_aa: CASILDRGRIGYTF

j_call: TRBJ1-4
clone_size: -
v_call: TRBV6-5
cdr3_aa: CASSREGMTNEKLFF

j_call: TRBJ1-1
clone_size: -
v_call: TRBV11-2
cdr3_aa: CASSFGGTEAFF

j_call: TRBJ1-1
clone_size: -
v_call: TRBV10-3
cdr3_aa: CATQWDRDTEAFF

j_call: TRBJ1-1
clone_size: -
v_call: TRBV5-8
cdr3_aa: CASSLLRGETEAFF

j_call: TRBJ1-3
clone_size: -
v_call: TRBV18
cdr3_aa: CASSLTGSGNTIYF

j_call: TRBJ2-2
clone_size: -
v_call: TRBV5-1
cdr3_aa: CASSLVAGAAGELFF

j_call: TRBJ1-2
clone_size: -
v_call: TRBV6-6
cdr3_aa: CASIQGNYGYTF

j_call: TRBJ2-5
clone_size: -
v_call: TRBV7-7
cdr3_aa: CASSSIAGGPRETQYF

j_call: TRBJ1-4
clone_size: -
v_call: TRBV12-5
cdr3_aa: CASGRGTGDEKLFF

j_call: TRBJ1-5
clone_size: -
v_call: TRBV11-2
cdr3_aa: CASSLERGSNQPQHF